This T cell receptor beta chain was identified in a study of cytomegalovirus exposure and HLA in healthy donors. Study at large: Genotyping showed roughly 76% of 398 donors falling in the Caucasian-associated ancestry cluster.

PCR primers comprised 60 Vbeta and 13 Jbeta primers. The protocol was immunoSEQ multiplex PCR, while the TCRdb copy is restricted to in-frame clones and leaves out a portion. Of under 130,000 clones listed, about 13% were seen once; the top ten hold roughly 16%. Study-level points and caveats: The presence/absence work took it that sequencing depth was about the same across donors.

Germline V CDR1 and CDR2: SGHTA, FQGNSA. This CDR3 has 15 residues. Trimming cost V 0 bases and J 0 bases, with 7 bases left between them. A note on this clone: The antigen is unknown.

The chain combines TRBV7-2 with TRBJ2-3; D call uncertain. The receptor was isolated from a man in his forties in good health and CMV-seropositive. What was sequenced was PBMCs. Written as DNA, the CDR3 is TGTGCCAGCAGCTTAGCGGAGATAAGCACAGATACGCAGTATTTT. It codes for CASSLAEISTDTQYF.